These 24 T cell receptor beta chains originate from one sample sequenced in a study of blood T cell repertoires in COVID-19. Measured with immunoSEQ multiplex PCR; TCRdb has only the in-frame clones, and not every one. The repertoire includes about 240,000 clones, 82% of them detected once, and around 8% sits in the top ten. Sequenced material: peripheral blood. These receptor sequences come from a woman older than 75 with COVID-19, enrolled during active disease.

V usage is TRBV7-2 and J usage is TRBJ1-5; the D gene is possibly TRBD1 (6 bases). Germline V gene sequence: CDR1 SGHTA, CDR2 FQGNSA. This CDR3 is built from 14 residues. Trimming shortened V by 7 bases and J by 5 bases, and 15 bases separated the two germline ends. The chain's CDR3 is CASTSTGIDQPQHF. The CDR3 coding sequence is TGTGCCAGCACCTCTACAGGGATTGATCAGCCCCAGCATTTT.

The chain joins TRBV28 to TRBJ1-1; 7 bases align to TRBD1. CDR3 length equals 12 residues. V dropped 3 bases and J dropped 13; count of bases not matched to a gene: 8. Germline loops: CDR1 MDHEN, CDR2 SYDVKM. CDR3 bases: TGTGCCAGCAGTTTGAGGACAGGAGGGGGTTTCTTT. The encoded protein is CASSLRTGGGFF.

The rearrangement joins TRBV18 to TRBJ1-5; the match to TRBD1 covers 8 bases. The CDR3 spans 16 residues. CDR1 KGHSH and CDR2 LQKENI come from the germline V gene. Unmatched junction bases numbered 8, after V lost 0 bases and J lost 7 bases. The CDR3 region is CASSPPGQGARQPQHF. CDR3 nucleotide sequence: TGTGCCAGCTCACCACCCGGGCAGGGGGCAAGACAGCCCCAGCATTTT.

The chain uses TRBV30 and TRBJ1-1; D is unclear. V was pared by 2 bases and J by 5 bases, with 12 bases between. Germline CDR1 and CDR2: GTSNPN and SVGIG (reference sequence). The CDR3 consists of 13 residues. The DNA of the CDR3 is TGTGCCTGGAGTCGTGAGGGCGGGACTGAAGCTTTCTTT. Translating gives CAWSREGGTEAFF.

In its sample, this clone was seen once. The chain combines TRBV7-9 with TRBJ2-5, with 12 bases fitting TRBD2. Germline CDR1 SEHNR, CDR2 FQNEAQ (reference sequence). This CDR3 region has 15 residues. The ends lost 5 bases at V and 2 bases at J; junction bases unmatched: 3. The DNA of the CDR3 is TGTGCCAGCAGCGGACTAGCGGGACCTCAAGAGACCCAGTACTTC. Its translation: CASSGLAGPQETQYF.

Notes on this clone: One junction end does not reproduce the germline sequence, and a read error may be involved. This chain uses TRBV4-2 with TRBJ1-2; 7 nucleotides line up with TRBD1. The CDR3 contains 18 residues. Germline V CDR1 and CDR2: LGHNA, YNFKEQ. The CDR3 region is CASSQGPGGQGVMMPHPF. The CDR3 DNA sequence: TGTGCCAGCAGCCAAGGCCCGGGCGGCCAGGGGGTGATGATGCCTCACCCCTTC.

This clone has just one count. This chain connects TRBV4-3 to TRBJ2-3, with TRBD2 matching over 12 bases. Germline CDR1 LGHNA, CDR2 YSLEER. The CDR3 is made up of 17 amino acids. After removal of 4 bases from V and 1 base from J, the junction contained 6 bases not matched to a gene. The CDR3 spells CASSLYLAGGRTDTQYF. The CDR3 DNA reads as TGCGCCAGCAGCCTTTACCTAGCGGGAGGGCGCACAGATACGCAGTATTTT.

V usage is TRBV7-9 and J usage is TRBJ1-5, with D possibly being TRBD1 (5 bases). Germline CDR1 SEHNR, CDR2 FQNEAQ (reference sequence). Trimming took 5 bases from V and 6 from J, leaving 11 bases between them. The CDR3 is made up of 13 amino acids. CDR3 in amino acids: CASSLTGGQPQHF. Here the CDR3 DNA reads TGTGCCAGCAGCCTGACCGGGGGTCAGCCCCAGCATTTT. Combining the CDR3 with reference TRBV7-9 and TRBJ1-5 gives the whole variable domain DTGVSQNPRHKITKRGQNVTFRCDPISEHNRLYWYRQTLGQGPEFLTYFQNEAQLEKSRLLSDRFSAERPKGSFSTLEIQRTEQGDSAMYLCASSLTGGQPQHFGDGTRLSIL.

The chain has TRBV19 and TRBJ2-2, with D uncertain. The CDR3 consists of 13 residues. In germline, CDR1 is LNHDA, CDR2 SQIVND (reference sequence). The germline V and J ends were trimmed by 3 bases and 3 bases, with 5 bases remaining between them. CDR3 sequence: CASSMTYTGELFF. The CDR3 nucleotides read TGTGCCAGTAGTATGACTTACACCGGGGAGCTGTTTTTT.

This clone came up a few times. V gene TRBV3-1 (or the pseudogene TRBV3-2) combines with J gene TRBJ1-2, with unresolved D. Trimming took off 4 bases at V and 4 bases at J, with 13 bases between the two ends. The germline CDR1 and CDR2 sequences are LGHDT and YNNKEL (reference sequence). CDR3 length: 14 residues. CDR3 in DNA: TGTGCCAGCAGCCGCCCCACAGAAAGCTATGGCTACACCTTC. Amino acid sequence: CASSRPTESYGYTF.

The chain recombines TRBV12-3 or TRBV12-4 with TRBJ2-3, with TRBD2 matching over 7 bases. The CDR3 has 13 residues. The V segment lost 5 bases and the J segment 3 bases; nucleotides outside the gene matches: 2. CDR3 in amino acids: CASSGGETDTQYF. The CDR3 region has the DNA TGTGCCAGCAGTGGGGGGGAAACAGATACGCAGTATTTT.

The J gene is TRBJ1-6, the V gene TRBV27; D is ambiguous. The V end was cut by 5 bases, the J end by 4 bases, with 12 bases between. Looked up from germline, CDR1 is MNHEY and CDR2 is SMNVEV (reference sequence). There are 15 residues in the CDR3. The CDR3 is CASSQEGFYNSPLHF. The CDR3, as DNA: TGTGCCAGCAGTCAGGAGGGCTTTTATAATTCACCCCTCCACTTT.

The chain recombines TRBV10-3 with TRBJ2-2, with D tentatively TRBD1 (6 bases). V shed 4 bases and J shed 0 bases, with 12 bases lying between them. The CDR3 covers 16 residues. Per germline, CDR1 ENHRY and CDR2 SYGVKD. The CDR3: CAISGRDKSNTGELFF. Written as DNA, the CDR3 is TGTGCCATCAGTGGTAGGGACAAATCGAACACCGGGGAGCTGTTTTTT.

In DNA form, the CDR3 reads TGTGCCAGCAGCCAAGGGGCAGGGGGCCGGAGCACTGAAGCTTTCTTT. Protein: CASSQGAGGRSTEAFF. The chain links TRBV4-2 to TRBJ1-1, with 8 nucleotides matching TRBD1. Germline V gene sequence: CDR1 LGHNA, CDR2 YNFKEQ. The CDR3 length is 16 residues. With V trimmed by 1 base and J by 4 bases, 8 bases remained unmatched.

This CDR3 is CATRSGLVGRNTQYF. The CDR3 DNA follows: TGTGCCACCCGCTCGGGACTAGTTGGCAGGAATACGCAGTATTTT. The chain couples TRBV19 to TRBJ2-3; 8 bases are shared with TRBD2. Germline V CDR1 and CDR2: LNHDA, SQIVND (reference sequence). The CDR3 sequence is 15 residues long. V lost 10 bases and J lost 7; bases outside the gene matches: 16.

The chain combines TRBV18 with TRBJ2-3; possibly TRBD2 for D (6 bases). The V gene's germline CDR1 is KGHSH and CDR2 LQKENI. The CDR3 has 14 residues. Trimming pared 4 bases from V and 4 bases from J, leaving 12 bases between. CDR3 sequence reads: CASSLGLAPDTQYF. In nucleotides, the CDR3 is TGTGCCAGCTCACTGGGACTCGCCCCAGATACGCAGTATTTT.

J is TRBJ2-5 and V is TRBV7-8, with 9 bases lining up with TRBD2. V lost 0 bases and J lost 1; bases outside the gene matches: 3. Germline loops: CDR1 SGHVS, CDR2 FQNEAQ. The CDR3 has 16 residues. The chain's CDR3 is CASSLALAGGQETQYF. Here the CDR3 DNA reads TGTGCCAGCAGCTTAGCACTAGCGGGTGGCCAAGAGACCCAGTACTTC.

CDR3 nucleotide sequence: TGTGCCATCAGTGGGACAGTCCCCTCTGGAAACACCATATATTTT. Translated, it gives CAISGTVPSGNTIYF. J is TRBJ1-3 and V is TRBV10-3, with D tentatively TRBD1 (6 bases). The CDR3 runs 15 residues. Trimming stripped 4 bases from V and 0 bases from J, with 10 bases between. Per germline, CDR1 ENHRY and CDR2 SYGVKD.

V and J are TRBV25-1 and TRBJ1-4; TRBD1 matches 9 bases. J was trimmed by 5 bases and V by 8 bases; bases with no gene match: 12. Per germline, CDR1 MGHDK and CDR2 SYGVNS. The CDR3 covers 16 residues. The CDR3 DNA reads as TGTGCCAGCTGCTTCCGAATCGGACAGGGGAATGAAAAACTGTTTTTT. This gives the protein CASCFRIGQGNEKLFF.

This sequence joins TRBV15 and TRBJ1-5, with D maybe TRBD1 (6 bases). CDR3 length: 17 residues. The germline V gene encodes CDR1 LNHNV and CDR2 YYDKDF (reference sequence). V gave up 0 bases and J gave up 4 bases, with 16 bases separating them. The CDR3 here is CATSRDIWQGLNQPQHF. For the CDR3, the DNA is TGTGCCACCAGCAGAGATATTTGGCAGGGGCTTAATCAGCCCCAGCATTTT.

This clone was counted once. The gene calls are TRBV6-5 and TRBJ1-2, with TRBD1 matching over 8 bases. With 7 bases clipped from V and 8 bases from J, the junction kept 6 bases outside the gene matches. The germline gives CDR1 MNHEY, CDR2 SVGAGI. The CDR3 is 12 amino acids. Here the CDR3 reads CASKQGEGGYTF. CDR3 sequence (DNA): TGTGCCAGCAAACAGGGGGAAGGCGGCTACACCTTC.

The chain joins TRBV5-1 to TRBJ2-5; TRBD2 might be the D (6 bases). V was trimmed by 2 bases and J by 5 bases, leaving 16 bases between them. Looked up from germline, CDR1 is SGHRS and CDR2 is YFSETQ. The CDR3 spans 15 residues. CDR3 residues: CASSLRAGPLETQYF. The CDR3 DNA is TGCGCCAGCAGCTTAAGAGCGGGCCCCCTCGAGACCCAGTACTTC.

V gene TRBV30 combines with J gene TRBJ1-3; D is unclear. Trimming pared 3 bases from V and 0 bases from J, leaving 12 bases between. The CDR3 is 15 residues long. The germline gives CDR1 GTSNPN, CDR2 SVGIG (reference sequence). CDR3 nucleotides: TGTGCCTGGAGCGACTACACCTCCTCTGGAAACACCATATATTTT. Protein sequence: CAWSDYTSSGNTIYF.

The genes are TRBV19 and TRBJ1-1; D possibly corresponds to TRBD1 (5 bases). The CDR3 covers 17 residues. The V end was cut by 11 bases, the J end by 0 bases, with 25 bases between. CDR1 and CDR2 (germline): LNHDA, SQIVND (reference sequence). For the CDR3, the DNA is TGTGCCGCCAGTAGTAGGGCAGGGAAGGGCATGAACACTGAAGCTTTCTTT. Protein product: CAASSRAGKGMNTEAFF.